One sample yielded the 20 T cell receptor beta chains listed below, sequenced in a study of blood T cell repertoires in COVID-19 (TCRdb year 2020). The library was obtained by the immunoSEQ multiplex PCR assay. TCRdb re-hosts the immuneACCESS table, in-frame sequences only. Its copies lack some clones; in the studies checked, an unresolved V gene accounts for under half of them, and the cause for the rest is not known. The table for this sample lists 150,000 to 200,000 clones; approximately 86% of them were counted only once. The ten top clones hold roughly 9.1% of the sample. The sequencing sample was made of peripheral blood. The receptors come from a man aged 50-59 years with active or convalescent COVID-19.

A few counts support this clone. The rearrangement joins TRBV9 to TRBJ1-3; TRBD1 matches 7 bases. Per the germline V gene, CDR1 is SGDLS and CDR2 is YYNGEE. There are 17 residues in the CDR3. V shed 3 bases, J shed 2 bases, and the junction held 11 bases outside the gene matches. CDR3 bases: TGTGCCAGCAGCGCCATTTGGACAGGATCCCCTGGAAACACCATATATTTT. Translation: CASSAIWTGSPGNTIYF.

The chain couples TRBV5-1 to TRBJ2-5; 11 nucleotides agree with TRBD1. Germline CDR1 and CDR2: SGHRS and YFSETQ. This CDR3 is built from 14 residues. Germline trimming cut 4 bases from V and 3 bases from J; bases unmatched to any gene: 2. CDR3 amino acids: CASSVGQGEETQYF. For the CDR3, the DNA is TGCGCCAGCAGCGTGGGACAGGGGGAAGAGACCCAGTACTTC.

The CDR3 sequence is CASSPRTGSVLYEQYF. CDR3 nucleotides: TGTGCCAGCAGCCCTCGGACAGGTTCAGTCCTCTACGAGCAGTACTTC. The chain is built from TRBV3-1 (or the pseudogene TRBV3-2) and TRBJ2-7; 7 nucleotides match TRBD1. Unmatched junction bases numbered 12, after V lost 4 bases and J lost 3 bases. The CDR3 runs to 16 residues. Germline-derived CDR1 and CDR2 are LGHDT and YNNKEL (reference sequence).

J is TRBJ2-3 and V is TRBV4-1; 9 nucleotides line up with TRBD2. The germline gives CDR1 MGHRA, CDR2 YSYEKL. Trimming took 4 bases from V and 5 from J; bases not matched to a gene: 7. This CDR3 region has 15 residues. CDR3 sequence: CASSLAGEGVDTQYF. CDR3 nucleotides: TGCGCCAGCAGCCTAGCGGGGGAGGGGGTAGATACGCAGTATTTT.

This clone was seen more than once but under ten times. J is TRBJ2-7 and V is TRBV7-7; 10 nucleotides align to TRBD2. The germline V gene has CDR1 SSHAT and CDR2 FNYEAQ (reference sequence). CDR3 length: 15 residues. The V gene end was trimmed by 1 base and the J gene end by 6 bases; junction bases not matched to a gene: 6. CDR3 DNA sequence: TGTGCCAGCAGCTTAGATCCAGCGGGGGGGAGCGAGCAGTACTTC. As protein: CASSLDPAGGSEQYF.

This chain links TRBV3-1 (or the pseudogene TRBV3-2) with TRBJ1-3, with D maybe TRBD1 (5 bases). This CDR3 has 17 amino acids. Per the germline V gene, CDR1 is LGHDT and CDR2 is YNNKEL (reference sequence). V was cut by 1 base and J by 4 bases, with 17 bases left in between. The CDR3 loop is CASSQGDLLLWGNTIYF. The CDR3 DNA follows: TGTGCCAGCAGCCAAGGGGACTTACTCCTGTGGGGAAACACCATATATTTT.

Regarding this clone: Relative to the germline gene, one junction end is altered; a read error may explain this. The rearrangement links TRBV7-3 to TRBJ1-4; D is unresolved. The CDR3 runs 9 residues. Per the germline V gene, CDR1 is SGHTA and CDR2 is FQGTGA. Here the CDR3 DNA reads TGTGCCAGCTTGACGGCGCGAGGTTTT. Amino acids: CASLTARGF.

The chain employs TRBV10-3 and TRBJ2-2; TRBD1 is a possible D gene (5 bases). Germline CDR1 and CDR2: ENHRY and SYGVKD. Trimming cost V 6 bases and J 0 bases, with 17 bases left between them. The CDR3 spans 17 residues. The CDR3 DNA sequence: TGTGCCATCAGCCCGAGTGCAGGGCAATCGAACACCGGGGAGCTGTTTTTT. Protein: CAISPSAGQSNTGELFF.

J is TRBJ1-6 and V is TRBV27; weak D call: TRBD1 (6 bases). V was clipped by 4 bases and J by 10 bases, with 14 bases between them. Germline V gene lookup returns CDR1 MNHEY and CDR2 SMNVEV (reference sequence). The CDR3 is 14 residues long. The CDR3 sequence is CASSYGQFISPLHF. The CDR3, as DNA: TGTGCCAGCAGTTACGGACAGTTTATCTCACCCCTCCACTTT.

The rearrangement joins TRBV18 to TRBJ2-6; D is unclear. Trimming cost V 3 bases and J 2 bases, with 5 bases left between them. Germline loops: CDR1 KGHSH, CDR2 LQKENI. This CDR3 spans 14 amino acids. CDR3 protein: CASSPIAGANVLTF. Written as DNA, the CDR3 is TGTGCCAGCTCACCCATAGCTGGGGCCAACGTCCTGACTTTC. Filled out from reference TRBV18 and TRBJ2-6, the complete variable domain reads NAGVMQNPRHLVRRRGQEARLRCSPMKGHSHVYWYRQLPEEGLKFMVYLQKENIIDESGMPKERFSAEFPKEGPSILRIQQVVRGDSAAYFCASSPIAGANVLTFGAGSRLTVL.

The chain recombines TRBV29-1 with TRBJ2-1, with a weak D call TRBD2 (5 bases). V lost 3 bases to trimming and J lost 7 bases, with 13 bases between them. Germline V lookup: CDR1 SQVTM, CDR2 ANQGSEA. This CDR3 region has 13 residues. The CDR3 bases are TGCAGCGTTGACACTGGCCGGGGAAATGAGCAGTTCTTC. This gives the protein CSVDTGRGNEQFF.

The chain is built from TRBV14 and TRBJ1-1, with 9 bases matching TRBD1. CDR1 is SGHDN, CDR2 FVKESK, per germline. The CDR3 spans 13 residues. Losses at the gene ends were 1 base for V and 10 bases for J; bases not matched to a gene: 4. CDR3 region: CASSQVTGQGAFF. The DNA of the CDR3 is TGTGCCAGCAGCCAAGTGACGGGACAGGGAGCTTTCTTT.

V gene TRBV5-1 combines with J gene TRBJ1-6; TRBD1 matches 10 bases. With V trimmed by 0 bases and J by 13 bases, 7 bases remained unmatched. CDR1 is SGHRS, CDR2 YFSETQ, per germline. CDR3 length: 15 amino acids. CDR3 coding DNA: TGCGCCAGCAGCTTGGCCGGGGGACAGGGGAATCCCCTCCACTTT. Translation: CASSLAGGQGNPLHF.

The chain's CDR3 is CASSPTNFDRGAGYTF. The CDR3 nucleotides read TGCGCCAGCAGCCCCACCAACTTCGACAGGGGAGCTGGCTACACCTTC. The rearrangement joins TRBV5-1 to TRBJ1-2; 8 bases match TRBD1. The CDR3 covers 16 residues. The V gene end was trimmed by 4 bases and the J gene end by 7 bases; junction bases not matched to a gene: 15. The germline V gene encodes CDR1 SGHRS and CDR2 YFSETQ.

The rearrangement uses TRBV28 and TRBJ2-7, with 10 bases fitting TRBD2. The trim removed 3 bases at V and 3 bases at J, leaving 8 bases unmatched. This CDR3 has 16 amino acids. CDR1 and CDR2 (germline): MDHEN, SYDVKM. The CDR3 reads CASSLKTSGWGYEQYF. Here the CDR3 DNA reads TGTGCCAGCAGTTTGAAGACTAGCGGGTGGGGCTACGAGCAGTACTTC.

The chain carries TRBV5-6 and TRBJ2-3; D is unclear. Trimming pared 5 bases from V and 3 bases from J, leaving 10 bases between. The V gene's germline CDR1 is SGHDT and CDR2 YYEEEE. CDR3 length: 13 residues. CDR3 in amino acids: CASSPVLTDTQYF. The DNA of the CDR3 is TGTGCCAGCAGTCCAGTCCTGACAGATACGCAGTATTTT.

The rearrangement uses TRBV5-6 and TRBJ1-1; D is possibly TRBD1 (5 bases). Trimming took off 4 bases at V and 5 bases at J, with 15 bases between the two ends. This CDR3 contains 14 residues. Germline-derived CDR1 and CDR2 are SGHDT and YYEEEE. CDR3 DNA: TGTGCCAGCAGCCCGCCGGGGGTAAGGACTGAAGCTTTCTTT. It specifies CASSPPGVRTEAFF.

V is TRBV4-2 and J is TRBJ2-3, with 11 bases matching TRBD2. The germline CDR1 and CDR2 sequences are LGHNA and YNFKEQ. This CDR3 spans 16 amino acids. Trimming cost V 1 base and J 2 bases; bases outside gene matches: 2. The CDR3 nucleotides read TGTGCCAGCAGCCAAGTGGGACTAGCGGCCACAGATACGCAGTATTTT. It translates to CASSQVGLAATDTQYF.

The chain links TRBV24-1 to TRBJ2-1, with TRBD1 identical over 10 bases. Germline V gives CDR1 KGHDR, CDR2 SFDVKD. This CDR3 spans 15 amino acids. V shed 9 bases, J shed 1 base, and the junction held 5 bases outside the gene matches. The CDR3 DNA follows: TGTGCCACCCACCCGGGACAGGGGTCCTACAATGAGCAGTTCTTC. The encoded protein is CATHPGQGSYNEQFF.

This clone appeared once. The rearrangement uses TRBV28 and TRBJ1-2; 9 nucleotides line up with TRBD1. CDR3 length: 14 amino acids. The germline V gene has CDR1 MDHEN and CDR2 SYDVKM. J gave up 4 bases and V 7 bases, and 7 bases lay outside the gene matches. The CDR3 loop is CASTTGTGPYGYTF. In nucleotides, the CDR3 is TGTGCCAGCACAACCGGGACAGGGCCCTATGGCTACACCTTC.